This entry describes one TCR beta chain. This sample is part of a study of STAT5B mutations in CD4+ large granular lymphocyte leukemia. This table comes from immunoSEQ multiplex PCR, and its TCRdb copy is limited to in-frame clones, with some not included. The sample has 25,000 to 35,000 clones, approximately 88% seen once. The CDR3 has 13 amino acids. V shed 8 bases and J shed 5 bases, with 15 bases lying between them. The germline V gene has CDR1 MNHNY and CDR2 SVGAGI (reference sequence). The chain recombines TRBV6-6 with TRBJ1-1, with D maybe TRBD1 (5 bases). Sequencing was carried out using CD4+ T cells from blood buffy coats. The sequence came from a human donor in good health. This chain's CDR3 is CASSILRGTEAFF. The DNA for the CDR3 is TGTGCCAGCTCCATACTACGGGGGACTGAAGCTTTCTTT.